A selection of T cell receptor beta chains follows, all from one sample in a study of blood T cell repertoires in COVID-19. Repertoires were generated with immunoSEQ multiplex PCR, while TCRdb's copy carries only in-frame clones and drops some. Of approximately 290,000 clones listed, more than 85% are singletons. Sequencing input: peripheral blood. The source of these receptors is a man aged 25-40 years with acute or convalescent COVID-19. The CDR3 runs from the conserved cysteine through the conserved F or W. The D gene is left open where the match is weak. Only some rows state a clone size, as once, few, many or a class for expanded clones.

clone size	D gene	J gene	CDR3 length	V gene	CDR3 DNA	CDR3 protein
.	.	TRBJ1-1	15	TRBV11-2	TGTGCCAGCTTACCAGGATCGCAAGCTAACACTGAAGCTTTCTTT	CASLPGSQANTEAFF
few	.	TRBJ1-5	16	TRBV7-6	TGTGCCAGCAGCTTAGCGTCAGGGAATCTCAATCAGCCCCAGCATTTT	CASSLASGNLNQPQHF
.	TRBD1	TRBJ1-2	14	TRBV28	TGTGCCAGCAGTAAGGGACAGTCTAACTATGGCTACACCTTC	CASSKGQSNYGYTF
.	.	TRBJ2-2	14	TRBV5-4	TGTGCCAGCAGCCAGGACAGTTACACCGGGGAGCTGTTTTTT	CASSQDSYTGELFF
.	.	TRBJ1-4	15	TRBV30	TGTGCCTGGAGTTCCCCAGGGTCATATAATGAAAAACTGTTTTTT	CAWSSPGSYNEKLFF
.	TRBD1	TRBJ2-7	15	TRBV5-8	TGTGCCAGCAGCCAGGGACAGGGATCGTCCTACGAGCAGTACTTC	CASSQGQGSSYEQYF
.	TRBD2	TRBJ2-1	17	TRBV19	TGTGCCAGTAGTATAGATAGCGGGGCTAGCGGGGGGAATGAGCAGTTCTTC	CASSIDSGASGGNEQFF
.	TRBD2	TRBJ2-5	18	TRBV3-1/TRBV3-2	TGTGCCAGCAGCCAACCTGAGAATAGCGGGTTATTCGTAGAGACCCAGTACTTC	CASSQPENSGLFVETQYF
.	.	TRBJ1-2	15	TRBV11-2	TGTGCCAGCAGCTCCGAACTACAGGGTGGCTATGGCTACACCTTC	CASSSELQGGYGYTF
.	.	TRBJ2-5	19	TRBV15	TGTGCCACCAGCGCCCCCCCGGCTCGGTGGAGGACGTACCAAGAGACCCAGTACTTC	CATSAPPARWRTYQETQYF
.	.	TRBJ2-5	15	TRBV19	TGTGCCAGTAGCCAAATGACAGGATTTCAAGAGACCCAGTACTTC	CASSQMTGFQETQYF
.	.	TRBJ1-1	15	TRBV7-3	TGTGCCAGCAGCCCCGGACTGGGAACGTACACTGAAGCTTTCTTT	CASSPGLGTYTEAFF
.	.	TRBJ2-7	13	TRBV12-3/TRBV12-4	TGTGCCAGCAGCCGGGGACTTTCCTACGAGCAGTACTTC	CASSRGLSYEQYF
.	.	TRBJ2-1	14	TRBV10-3	TGTGCCATTCGCGGCTCTAGCTTAAACAATGAGCAGTTCTTC	CAIRGSSLNNEQFF
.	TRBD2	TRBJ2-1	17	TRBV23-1	TGCGCCAGCAGTCAATCGGGCACTAGCGGGGGGGCAAATGAGCAGTTCTTC	CASSQSGTSGGANEQFF
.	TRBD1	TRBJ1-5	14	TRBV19	TGTGCCAGTAGTTGGCAGGGGGACAATCAGCCCCAGCATTTT	CASSWQGDNQPQHF
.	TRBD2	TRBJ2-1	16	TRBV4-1	TGCGCCAGCAGCCGTACTCTAGCGGGAAGGGGCAATGAGCAGTTCTTC	CASSRTLAGRGNEQFF
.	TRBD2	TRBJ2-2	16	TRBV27	TGTGCCAGCACCCAGCCCCGGACTAGCGGGGCCGGGGAGCTGTTTTTT	CASTQPRTSGAGELFF
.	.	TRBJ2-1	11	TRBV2	TGTGCCAGCAGGAGGGATGCGGAGCAGTTCTTC	CASRRDAEQFF
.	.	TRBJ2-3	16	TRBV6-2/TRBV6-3	TGTGCCAGCAGTTTACGGAGCGTTAAGGGGACAGATACGCAGTATTTT	CASSLRSVKGTDTQYF
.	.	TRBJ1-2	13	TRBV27	TGTGCCAGCAGTTTATTTCAGGGCACTGGCTACACCTTC	CASSLFQGTGYTF
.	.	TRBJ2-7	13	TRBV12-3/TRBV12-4	TGTGCCAGCACCCCAGGGTTAGTCTACGAGCAGTACTTC	CASTPGLVYEQYF
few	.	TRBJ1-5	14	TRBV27	TGTGCCAGCCGGAGGCAATTGGGCAATCAGCCCCAGCATTTT	CASRRQLGNQPQHF
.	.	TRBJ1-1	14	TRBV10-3	TGTGCCATCAGTGAGCCCGGGGAATGGACTGAAGCTTTCTTT	CAISEPGEWTEAFF
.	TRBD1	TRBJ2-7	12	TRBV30	TGTGCCTGGAACAGGGGTACCTACGAGCAGTACTTC	CAWNRGTYEQYF
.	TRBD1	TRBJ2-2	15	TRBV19	TGTGCCAGTAGTTTCGACAGGGGGGGCACCGGGGAGCTGTTTTTT	CASSFDRGGTGELFF
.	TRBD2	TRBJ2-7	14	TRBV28	TGTGCCAGCAGTTTTGGGCTAGCGGCGTACGAGCAGTACTTC	CASSFGLAAYEQYF
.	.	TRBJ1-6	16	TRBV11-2	TGTGCCAGCAGCTTTTTTCGAACAGGGTCTATTTCACCCCTCCACTTT	CASSFFRTGSISPLHF
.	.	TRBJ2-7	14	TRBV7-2	TGTGCCAGCAGCTTAGGCCGGTCTGTCTACGAGCAGTACTTC	CASSLGRSVYEQYF
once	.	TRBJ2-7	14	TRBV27	TGTGCCAGCAGTTTACACGGGGAGGCCTACGAGCAGTACTTC	CASSLHGEAYEQYF
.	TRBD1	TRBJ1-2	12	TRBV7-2	TGTGCCAGCAGCTTCGACAGGGCTGGCTACACCTTC	CASSFDRAGYTF
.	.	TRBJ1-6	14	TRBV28	TGTGCCAGCAGTTTAATCCAGGATAATTCACCCCTCCACTTT	CASSLIQDNSPLHF
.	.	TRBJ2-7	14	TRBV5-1	TGCGCCAGCAGCTTGTCTCAGGGTTTCTACGAGCAGTACTTC	CASSLSQGFYEQYF
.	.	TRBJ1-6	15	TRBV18	TGTGCCAGCTCACCGCAGGGAAAACTTAATTCACCCCTCCACTTT	CASSPQGKLNSPLHF
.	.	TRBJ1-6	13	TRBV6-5	TGTGCCAGCAGGCAGGGTGTGAATTCACCCCTCCACTTT	CASRQGVNSPLHF
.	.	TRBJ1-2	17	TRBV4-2	TGTGCCAGCAGCCAAGGAAAGGGTGACTTCAGGGACTATGGCTACACCTTC	CASSQGKGDFRDYGYTF
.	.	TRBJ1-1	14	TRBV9	TGTGCCAGCAGCGTAGGCGGGGGGCGGACTGAAGCTTTCTTT	CASSVGGGRTEAFF
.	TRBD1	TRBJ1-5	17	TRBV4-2	TGTGCCAGCAGCCTGGCGACAGGGGACTTGAGCAATCAGCCCCAGCATTTT	CASSLATGDLSNQPQHF
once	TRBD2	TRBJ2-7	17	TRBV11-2	TGTGCCAGCAGCCCCAAACCTTCTAGCGGGAGGGACCGCGAGCAGTACTTC	CASSPKPSSGRDREQYF
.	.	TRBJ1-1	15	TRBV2	TGTGCCAGCAGTGAAGGAAGAGTAGTGGACACTGAAGCTTTCTTT	CASSEGRVVDTEAFF
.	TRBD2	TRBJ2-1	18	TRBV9	TGTGCCAGCAGCGTAGCTCGGCTAGCGGGAGGGCCGGGAAATGAGCAGTTCTTC	CASSVARLAGGPGNEQFF
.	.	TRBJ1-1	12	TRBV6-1	TGTGCCAGCAGTGAGCACAGGACTGAAGCTTTCTTT	CASSEHRTEAFF
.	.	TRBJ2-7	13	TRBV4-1	TGCGCCAGCAGCCAACAACAGGGTTACGAGCAGTACTTC	CASSQQQGYEQYF
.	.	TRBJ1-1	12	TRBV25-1	TGTGCCAGCAGCCGAGGGAGTACTGAAGCTTTCTTT	CASSRGSTEAFF
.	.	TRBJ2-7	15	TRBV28	TGTGCCAGCAGTTTAGGGCAGGGGGGACCCTACGAGCAGTACTTC	CASSLGQGGPYEQYF